This paragraph covers one TCR beta chain sequence. V dropped 4 bases and J dropped 9 bases, with 25 bases sitting between them. The CDR3 spans 16 residues. Looked up from germline, CDR1 is SGDLS and CDR2 is YYNGEE. This sample is part of a study of blood T cell repertoires in COVID-19. Per the study methods: Amplification with reference gene primers provided the estimates of nucleated cell counts. Clones were read by immunoSEQ multiplex PCR, and TCRdb kept only the in-frame ones, dropping some. V, J and clone size reflect that table, while D and trimming were determined from the DNA. The sample shows about 340,000 clones, around nine tenths of them seen only once. Patients from Seattle were sampled longitudinally, starting during active infection.

This clonotype was obtained from a woman aged 55-70 years with COVID-19, enrolled during active disease. Sequenced input: peripheral blood. The rearrangement links TRBV9 to TRBJ2-5, with D possibly being TRBD1 (7 bases). This CDR3 is CASSQTGQRSGGAQYF. In nucleotides, the CDR3 is TGTGCCAGCAGCCAGACGGGACAGAGAAGTGGCGGGGCCCAGTACTTC.